One and the same sample provided the 22 T cell receptor beta chains below, sequenced in a study of breast tumors, draining lymph nodes, adjacent tissues. TCRdb independently ran MiXCR on the multiplex PCR reads; one entry per CDR3 protein. Of 70,000 to 95,000 distinct CDR3 sequences in the sample, approximately 19% were seen once. Breast cancer patients provided tissue from their axillary draining lymph nodes. Sequencing was performed on axillary lymph node tissue. These receptors were obtained from a female donor with breast cancer. Some clones in this sample may be carry-over from other donors' samples.

On this clonotype itself: A read error may be the cause here, since a much bigger clone is one base away. This chain joins TRBV7-9 and TRBJ2-6, with TRBD2 identical over 10 bases. The CDR3 consists of 17 residues. Germline CDR1 is SEHNR and CDR2 is FQNEAQ (reference sequence). The V gene end was trimmed by 2 bases and the J gene end by 0 bases; junction bases not matched to a gene: 1. The CDR3: CASSLLAGGSGANVLTF. The DNA for the CDR3 is TGTGCCAGCAGCTTATTAGCGGGGGGCTCTGGGGCCAACGTCCTGACTTTC.

This clonotype showed up many times. CDR3 sequence: CASSHRVGTGELFF. The DNA for the CDR3 is TGCGCCAGCAGCCACCGGGTCGGCACCGGGGAGCTGTTTTTT. The chain links TRBV4-3 to TRBJ2-2, with no clear D. The CDR3 extends over 14 amino acids. V was cut by 3 bases and J by 4 bases, with 9 bases left in between. CDR1 LGHNA and CDR2 YSLEER come from the germline V gene.

This clonotype has a handful of counts. A read error may explain this, as a much larger clone is one base away. The chain is built from TRBV29-1 and TRBJ2-7; 10 bases align to TRBD2. Losses at the gene ends were 6 bases for V and 3 bases for J; bases not matched to a gene: 8. The V gene's germline CDR1 is SQVTM and CDR2 ANQGSEA. The CDR3 is made up of 14 amino acids. CDR3 coding DNA: TGCAGCGTAGGGGCTAGCGGGGGCGACTACGAGCAGTACTTC. This sequence encodes CSVGASGGDYEQYF.

This clonotype was observed at least ten times. The chain carries TRBV20-1 and TRBJ2-3; D possibly uses TRBD1 or TRBD2 (5 bases each). The V gene lost 0 bases and the J gene lost 6 bases, with 13 bases spanning the gap. Germline CDR1 reads DFQATT; CDR2 reads SNEGSKA (reference sequence). The CDR3 consists of 14 residues. The CDR3: CSARDPRGTDTQYF. The CDR3 DNA reads TGCAGTGCTAGAGATCCTAGAGGGACCGATACGCAGTATTTT.

For this clonotype: This may come from a read error, since a much larger clone is one base off. The rearrangement links TRBV5-8 to TRBJ2-3; tentative D call: TRBD1 (6 bases). The J call may be mistaken, given a closer DNA end match to TRBJ1-5. Per the germline V gene, CDR1 is SGHTS and CDR2 is YDEGEE. The CDR3 runs to 14 residues. The CDR3 DNA follows: TGTGCCAGCAGCCAACAGGGCCGCACAGATACGCAGCATTTT. It yields the protein CASSQQGRTDTQHF.

The chain carries TRBV6-2 or TRBV6-3 and TRBJ1-1; D is possibly TRBD1 (6 bases). V was cut by 7 bases and J by 4 bases, with 19 bases left in between. CDR1 and CDR2 from the germline V gene are MNHEY and SVGEGT. The CDR3 covers 15 residues. DNA of the CDR3: TGTGCCAGCAATCCACACAGGGCTATGGGCACTGAAGCTTTCTTT. Protein product: CASNPHRAMGTEAFF.

This clonotype was seen repeatedly, ten times or more. The V call is TRBV7-9, the J call TRBJ2-5; no clear D gene. Trimming took off 5 bases at V and 5 bases at J, with 6 bases between the two ends. The CDR3 spans 11 residues. Germline values: CDR1 SEHNR, CDR2 FQNEAQ (reference sequence). For the CDR3, the DNA is TGTGCCAGCAGCCAAGAGGAGACCCAGTACTTC. It codes for CASSQEETQYF. Looking up the rest from reference TRBV7-9 and TRBJ2-5 gives the full variable domain: DTGVSQNPRHKITKRGQNVTFRCDPISEHNRLYWYRQTLGQGPEFLTYFQNEAQLEKSRLLSDRFSAERPKGSFSTLEIQRTEQGDSAMYLCASSQEETQYFGPGTRLLVL.

This clonotype was recorded many times. The CDR3 here is CASSLRTSGTTDTQYF. CDR3 DNA sequence: TGTGCCAGCAGTCTCAGGACTAGCGGGACCACAGATACGCAGTATTTT. The V and J genes are TRBV12-3 or TRBV12-4 and TRBJ2-3; 12 bases agree with TRBD2. V was pared by 5 bases and J by 2 bases, with 5 bases of the junction left unmatched. The CDR3 has 16 residues.

This clonotype was observed at least ten times. The chain couples TRBV11-2 to TRBJ2-1; 14 bases match TRBD2. CDR1 is SGHAT and CDR2 is FQNNGV in the germline V gene. J lost 11 bases, V lost 2 bases, and 11 bases had no gene match. This CDR3 is 17 amino acids long. In DNA form, the CDR3 reads TGTGCCAGCAGCTTAAGACTAGCGGGAGGGTCGACTGTGCAGCAGTTCTTC. It codes for CASSLRLAGGSTVQQFF.

V gene TRBV3-1 combines with J gene TRBJ2-1; D gene ambiguous. Germline CDR1 LGHDT, CDR2 YNNKEL (reference sequence). V was shortened by 4 bases and J by 2 bases, with 6 bases between the two germline ends. The CDR3 consists of 13 residues. The CDR3 here is CASSPQTYNEQFF. For the CDR3, the DNA is TGTGCCAGCAGCCCCCAAACCTACAATGAGCAGTTCTTC.

This clonotype was recorded many times. The chain recombines TRBV2 with TRBJ2-7; D perhaps matches TRBD2 (6 bases). The germline V and J ends were trimmed by 3 bases and 4 bases, with 40 bases remaining between them. The germline V gene has CDR1 SNHLY and CDR2 FYNNEI. This CDR3 is 23 amino acids long. The CDR3 sequence is CASSEGLTRPRVFSGFPLYEQYF. The CDR3 nucleotides read TGTGCCAGCAGTGAGGGACTTACTAGACCACGCGTTTTTTCGGGGTTCCCATTATACGAGCAGTACTTC.

This clonotype has just a few counts. This CDR3 reads CASSGGAALEQYF. The CDR3 DNA sequence: TGTGCCAGCAGCGGGGGAGCCGCTTTAGAGCAGTACTTC. This chain links TRBV28 with TRBJ2-7; the D gene is possibly TRBD2 (6 bases). The germline V and J ends were trimmed by 6 bases and 7 bases, with 16 bases remaining between them. Germline loops: CDR1 MDHEN, CDR2 SYDVKM. There are 13 residues in the CDR3.

With respect to this clonotype: A single base separates this from a much larger clone, so it may be a read error. This chain connects TRBV6-2 or TRBV6-3 to TRBJ2-2, with 8 bases fitting TRBD2. CDR3 length: 14 residues. CDR1 MNHEY and CDR2 SVGEGT come from the germline V gene. The CDR3 loop reads CTSHTWREVGELFF. CDR3 in DNA: TGTACCAGCCATACCTGGCGGGAGGTCGGGGAGCTGTTTTTT.

Concerning this clonotype: Relative to the germline gene, one junction end is altered; a read error may explain this. V usage is TRBV5-1 and J usage is TRBJ2-5, with 9 bases lining up with TRBD1. This CDR3 comprises 14 residues. Germline-derived CDR1 and CDR2 are SGHRS and YFSETQ. The CDR3 loop reads CASSLTGGEETQSF. The CDR3 DNA sequence: TGCGCCAGCAGCTTGACAGGGGGCGAGGAGACCCAGTCCTTC.

A remark on this clonotype: This CDR3 fails to terminate in the conserved phenylalanine or tryptophan, so it likely reflects a read error. The chain recombines TRBV19 with TRBJ2-1, with 7 positions matching TRBD2. CDR3 length: 16 amino acids. The trim removed 5 bases at V and 3 bases at J, leaving 10 bases unmatched. Germline CDR1 reads LNHDA; CDR2 reads SQIVND (reference sequence). CDR3 sequence (DNA): TGTGCCAGTAGTCCCGGGGCTAGCGGAATCTACAATGAGCAGTTCTGC. It yields the protein CASSPGASGIYNEQFC.

This clonotype was found many times. V is TRBV29-1 and J is TRBJ2-1; 7 positions agree with TRBD2. The V gene end was trimmed by 4 bases and the J gene end by 1 base; junction bases not matched to a gene: 10. Germline V gene data show CDR1 as SQVTM and CDR2 as ANQGSEA. This CDR3 spans 16 amino acids. The CDR3 loop reads CSVVLAGAWSYNEQFF. The CDR3 DNA is TGCAGCGTTGTCCTGGCGGGAGCGTGGTCCTACAATGAGCAGTTCTTC.

At least ten counts were recorded for this clonotype. The genes are TRBV5-1 and TRBJ2-3; either TRBD1 or TRBD2 may supply D (5 bases each). The germline V gene has CDR1 SGHRS and CDR2 YFSETQ. Trimming left V 4 bases short and J 2 bases short, with 14 bases between. CDR3 length: 15 amino acids. The CDR3 region has the DNA TGCGCCAGCAGCCGGGAAGGGGCGGTCACAGATACGCAGTATTTT. It translates to CASSREGAVTDTQYF.

This clonotype was recorded a few times. A much larger clone is a single base away; this may be a read error. The conserved closing phenylalanine or tryptophan is absent in this CDR3, likely reflecting a read error. This chain uses TRBV12-3 or TRBV12-4 with TRBJ1-2; 10 nucleotides agree with TRBD1. The CDR3 contains 14 residues. Germline trimming cut 5 bases from V and 7 bases from J; bases unmatched to any gene: 7. CDR3 in DNA: TGTGCCAGCAGTCAGCCCGGGACAGGGGTTGGCTACACCCTC. It yields the protein CASSQPGTGVGYTL.

In this sample, this clonotype turned up many times. The J gene is TRBJ2-3, the V gene TRBV20-1; 9 nucleotides align to TRBD1. This CDR3 has 14 amino acids. The V gene's germline CDR1 is DFQATT and CDR2 SNEGSKA (reference sequence). The V and J ends lost 5 bases and 6 bases, in that order; junction bases with no gene match: 9. The chain's CDR3 is CSAAGTGHSDTQYF. CDR3 bases: TGCAGTGCTGCCGGGACAGGGCATTCGGATACGCAGTATTTT.

This clonotype was seen at least ten times. CDR3 in DNA: TGCAGTGCTAGGGTTTTACCCAAAAACATTCAGTACTTC. Translated: CSARVLPKNIQYF. The V and J genes are TRBV20-1 and TRBJ2-4; D call uncertain. From germline, CDR1 is DFQATT and CDR2 SNEGSKA (reference sequence). This CDR3 has 13 residues. Between the trimmed V and J ends, which lost 3 bases and 2 bases, there was a span of 8 bases.

V gene TRBV3-1 combines with J gene TRBJ2-5; D tentatively fits TRBD1 or TRBD2 (6 bases each). The germline CDR1 and CDR2 sequences are LGHDT and YNNKEL (reference sequence). The CDR3 extends over 14 amino acids. Trimming took off 0 bases at V and 5 bases at J, with 10 bases between the two ends. CDR3 sequence: CASSQDGGRETQYF. The CDR3 region has the DNA TGTGCCAGCAGCCAAGACGGGGGCCGGGAGACCCAGTACTTC.

This clonotype came up once. With a much larger clone just one base away, this may be a read error. The V gene is TRBV12-3 or TRBV12-4, the J gene TRBJ1-4, with D unclear. V was clipped by 3 bases and J by 10 bases, with 6 bases between them. This CDR3 region has 11 residues. DNA of the CDR3: TGTGCCAGCAGTTTTCGGGGAAAACTGTTTTTT. Translation gives CASSFRGKLFF.